This is a list of T cell receptor beta chains from one sample in a study of cytomegalovirus exposure and HLA in healthy donors. Only in-frame clones appear in the TCRdb table, and some are missing; sequencing was by immunoSEQ multiplex PCR. The data contain more than 150,000 clones, 87% of them singletons. Material for sequencing was PBMCs. These receptors originate from a girl under three years old in good health and CMV-seronegative. CDR3s include the opening cysteine and the closing phenylalanine or tryptophan. The D gene is left open where the match is weak. Size is stated for part of the rows, as once, few or many counts, or as a class when the clone is expanded.

cdr3_nt: TGTGCCAGCAGTGAGGGGACAGGGAAGTCCTACGAGCAGTACTTC
cdr3_aa: CASSEGTGKSYEQYF
d_call: TRBD1
clone_size: .
j_call: TRBJ2-7
v_call: TRBV25-1

cdr3_nt: TGTGCCAGCAGCCACATGGGGGGGGCTTGGTATGAGCAGTTCTTC
cdr3_aa: CASSHMGGAWYEQFF
d_call: .
clone_size: .
j_call: TRBJ2-1
v_call: TRBV5-6

cdr3_nt: TGTGCCTGGAGTCGTGGCCGGACAGGGTACAATCAGCCCCAGCATTTT
cdr3_aa: CAWSRGRTGYNQPQHF
d_call: TRBD1
clone_size: once
j_call: TRBJ1-5
v_call: TRBV30

cdr3_nt: TGTGCCAGCAGCTCCCCGGGACAGGGTAAAACCGGGGAGCTGTTTTTT
cdr3_aa: CASSSPGQGKTGELFF
d_call: TRBD1
clone_size: .
j_call: TRBJ2-2
v_call: TRBV7-3

cdr3_nt: TGTGCCAGCAGTTACTCGAGAGCCTTAAGCTCCTACGAGCAGTACTTC
cdr3_aa: CASSYSRALSSYEQYF
d_call: .
clone_size: .
j_call: TRBJ2-7
v_call: TRBV6-5

cdr3_nt: TGTGCCAGCAGCTTAGTGGAGCATGGCTACACCTTC
cdr3_aa: CASSLVEHGYTF
d_call: .
clone_size: .
j_call: TRBJ1-2
v_call: TRBV7-9

cdr3_nt: TGTGCCAGCAGCTTAGCGGCAGGGCCCCAACTCGATGGCTACACCTTC
cdr3_aa: CASSLAAGPQLDGYTF
d_call: .
clone_size: .
j_call: TRBJ1-2
v_call: TRBV7-2

cdr3_nt: TGTGCCAGCAGCTTAAGTAGGAGCCCCGTCAGTCAAAAATACACAGATACGCAGTATTTT
cdr3_aa: CASSLSRSPVSQKYTDTQYF
d_call: .
clone_size: .
j_call: TRBJ2-3
v_call: TRBV7-3

cdr3_nt: TGTGCCACACCTCCCCCCGGGACTGCCTATGGCTACACCTTC
cdr3_aa: CATPPPGTAYGYTF
d_call: .
clone_size: .
j_call: TRBJ1-2
v_call: TRBV7-9

cdr3_nt: TGTGCCAGCGCGGGACTCGGATTGAACAATGAGCAGTTCTTC
cdr3_aa: CASAGLGLNNEQFF
d_call: .
clone_size: few
j_call: TRBJ2-1
v_call: TRBV25-1

cdr3_nt: TGTGCTAGTGGTTTGACAGGCCGAAATTCACCCCTCCACTTT
cdr3_aa: CASGLTGRNSPLHF
d_call: .
clone_size: few
j_call: TRBJ1-6
v_call: TRBV12-5

cdr3_nt: TGTGCCAGCAGCCTTTCGGGACTAGCGGTGAACACCGGGGAGCTGTTTTTT
cdr3_aa: CASSLSGLAVNTGELFF
d_call: TRBD2
clone_size: .
j_call: TRBJ2-2
v_call: TRBV7-3

cdr3_nt: TGCGCCAGCAGCCCGGATCGGGGGGCCTACTACGAGCAGTACTTC
cdr3_aa: CASSPDRGAYYEQYF
d_call: .
clone_size: .
j_call: TRBJ2-7
v_call: TRBV5-1

cdr3_nt: TGTGCCAGCAGCTTGAGGGACAGCCTTTCCTATGGCTACACCTTC
cdr3_aa: CASSLRDSLSYGYTF
d_call: TRBD1
clone_size: .
j_call: TRBJ1-2
v_call: TRBV7-8

cdr3_nt: TGTGCCTGGAGTGTAGCACGAAATACTGAAGCTTTCTTT
cdr3_aa: CAWSVARNTEAFF
d_call: .
clone_size: .
j_call: TRBJ1-1
v_call: TRBV30

cdr3_nt: TGCGCCAGCAGTGAGGGACTAGCGTCTCCAGGGGTTCGAGAGACCCAGTACTTC
cdr3_aa: CASSEGLASPGVRETQYF
d_call: TRBD2
clone_size: .
j_call: TRBJ2-5
v_call: TRBV10-1

cdr3_nt: TGTGCCAGCAAAGACAGGGCCCTTTCTAACTATGGCTACACCTTC
cdr3_aa: CASKDRALSNYGYTF
d_call: TRBD1
clone_size: .
j_call: TRBJ1-2
v_call: TRBV6-6

cdr3_nt: TGTGCCAGCAGCTTGGGACCCGGACAGGGCCAGAACTTGAATCAGCCCCAGCATTTT
cdr3_aa: CASSLGPGQGQNLNQPQHF
d_call: TRBD1
clone_size: .
j_call: TRBJ1-5
v_call: TRBV5-4

cdr3_nt: TGTGCCAGCAGCTTAGGGCGGGTATCCGGGGAGCTGTTTTTT
cdr3_aa: CASSLGRVSGELFF
d_call: .
clone_size: .
j_call: TRBJ2-2
v_call: TRBV7-6

cdr3_nt: TGCAGCTCCGAGACTAGATTGAGTGGAGATACGCAGTATTTT
cdr3_aa: CSSETRLSGDTQYF
d_call: .
clone_size: few
j_call: TRBJ2-3
v_call: TRBV29-1

cdr3_nt: TGCGCCAGCAGCCCCGCAACTAATGAAAAACTGTTTTTT
cdr3_aa: CASSPATNEKLFF
d_call: .
clone_size: .
j_call: TRBJ1-4
v_call: TRBV5-1

cdr3_nt: TGTGCCAGCAGCGTGGGACACCCCCAAGAGACCCAGTACTTC
cdr3_aa: CASSVGHPQETQYF
d_call: .
clone_size: .
j_call: TRBJ2-5
v_call: TRBV11-2

cdr3_nt: TGTGCCAGTAGTATAGTCCCTACCTATGGCTACACCTTC
cdr3_aa: CASSIVPTYGYTF
d_call: .
clone_size: .
j_call: TRBJ1-2
v_call: TRBV19

cdr3_nt: TGTGCCAGCAGCTTGGCAGCGGGTTACAATGAGCAGTTCTTC
cdr3_aa: CASSLAAGYNEQFF
d_call: .
clone_size: .
j_call: TRBJ2-1
v_call: TRBV5-6

cdr3_nt: TGTGCCAGCAGCTTAACCTTTTCCGACAGTTACACTGAAGCTTTCTTT
cdr3_aa: CASSLTFSDSYTEAFF
d_call: .
clone_size: .
j_call: TRBJ1-1
v_call: TRBV7-9

cdr3_nt: TGTGCCTGGGGGGTAGGACAAAAGCAGTACTTC
cdr3_aa: CAWGVGQKQYF
d_call: .
clone_size: .
j_call: TRBJ2-7
v_call: TRBV30

cdr3_nt: TGTGCCAGCAGCACAGGGATGCGAGAGACCCAGTACTTC
cdr3_aa: CASSTGMRETQYF
d_call: .
clone_size: .
j_call: TRBJ2-5
v_call: TRBV6-1

cdr3_nt: TGCGCCAGCAGCCCCGACAGGGTGAACACTGAAGCTTTCTTT
cdr3_aa: CASSPDRVNTEAFF
d_call: TRBD1
clone_size: .
j_call: TRBJ1-1
v_call: TRBV4-3

cdr3_nt: TGTGCCAGCAGCTTATCTCGGGAGTATAGCGGGGAGCTGTTTTTT
cdr3_aa: CASSLSREYSGELFF
d_call: .
clone_size: .
j_call: TRBJ2-2
v_call: TRBV7-9

cdr3_nt: TGCGCCAGCAGCTTGGCCCGCGCCCAAGAGACCCAGTACTTC
cdr3_aa: CASSLARAQETQYF
d_call: .
clone_size: .
j_call: TRBJ2-5
v_call: TRBV5-1

cdr3_nt: TGTGCCAGCAGCTTAAGCTCCTCACAGGGGGCCTATGGCTACACCTTC
cdr3_aa: CASSLSSSQGAYGYTF
d_call: TRBD1
clone_size: .
j_call: TRBJ1-2
v_call: TRBV7-9

cdr3_nt: TGTGCCAGCAGCTTATTGGAGGGGGCGCGTACTGAAGCTTTCTTT
cdr3_aa: CASSLLEGARTEAFF
d_call: TRBD1
clone_size: .
j_call: TRBJ1-1
v_call: TRBV13

cdr3_nt: TGTGCCAGCAGCGTAGCAGGGGACTACGAGCAGTACTTC
cdr3_aa: CASSVAGDYEQYF
d_call: .
clone_size: once
j_call: TRBJ2-7
v_call: TRBV9

cdr3_nt: TGTGCCAGCAGCTTCAGTTGGCCTGGGGCCAACGTCCTGACTTTC
cdr3_aa: CASSFSWPGANVLTF
d_call: .
clone_size: .
j_call: TRBJ2-6
v_call: TRBV5-5

cdr3_nt: TGTGCCAGCAGCCAAGGGGGAGCAAATCAGCCCCAGCATTTT
cdr3_aa: CASSQGGANQPQHF
d_call: .
clone_size: .
j_call: TRBJ1-5
v_call: TRBV14

cdr3_nt: TGCGCCAGCAGCTTGGGGATAGCGGGAGTAGGGGAGACCCAGTACTTC
cdr3_aa: CASSLGIAGVGETQYF
d_call: TRBD2
clone_size: .
j_call: TRBJ2-5
v_call: TRBV5-1

cdr3_nt: TGTGCCAGCAGCTTACGCAGCTACGAGCAGTACTTC
cdr3_aa: CASSLRSYEQYF
d_call: .
clone_size: .
j_call: TRBJ2-7
v_call: TRBV11-2

cdr3_nt: TGTGCCAGTAGTCTCGACAGGGCTGAAGCTTTCTTT
cdr3_aa: CASSLDRAEAFF
d_call: TRBD1
clone_size: .
j_call: TRBJ1-1
v_call: TRBV19

cdr3_nt: TGTGCCAGCAGCTACGGACAGGGCGGGGGCACAGATACGCAGTATTTT
cdr3_aa: CASSYGQGGGTDTQYF
d_call: TRBD1
clone_size: few
j_call: TRBJ2-3
v_call: TRBV13

cdr3_nt: TGCGCCAGCAGCCAAGCAAGGACAGGAGTGGCCTACGAGCAGTACTTC
cdr3_aa: CASSQARTGVAYEQYF
d_call: TRBD1
clone_size: .
j_call: TRBJ2-7
v_call: TRBV4-1

cdr3_nt: TGCGCCAGCAGCTTACAGGGGGCCGGTTCCTACGAGCAGTACTTC
cdr3_aa: CASSLQGAGSYEQYF
d_call: TRBD1
clone_size: few
j_call: TRBJ2-7
v_call: TRBV5-1

cdr3_nt: TGTGCCAGCAGTTCCCCTAGCGGGGGGCAATGGGAGCAAGAGACCCAGTACTTC
cdr3_aa: CASSSPSGGQWEQETQYF
d_call: TRBD2
clone_size: once
j_call: TRBJ2-5
v_call: TRBV2